The clone carrying this T cell receptor (beta chain) was seen once. The CDR3 totals 14 residues. Per the germline V gene, CDR1 is SGHAT and CDR2 is FQNNGV. The V end was cut by 1 base, the J end by 5 bases, with 9 bases between. Sequenced by immunoSEQ multiplex PCR; TCRdb stores in-frame clones only, minus some. The table records a few hundred thousand clones, about 90% of them present only once. The sample originates from a study of blood T cell repertoires in COVID-19. The chain combines TRBV11-2 with TRBJ2-1, with TRBD2 as a possible D gene (6 bases). The sample comprised PBMCs or T cells enriched from blood (not recorded which). The receptor was derived from a man aged 18 to 35 who had recovered from COVID-19. Here the CDR3 DNA reads TGTGCCAGCAGCTTAGTGGGCGGGAACAATGAGCAGTTCTTC. Protein: CASSLVGGNNEQFF.